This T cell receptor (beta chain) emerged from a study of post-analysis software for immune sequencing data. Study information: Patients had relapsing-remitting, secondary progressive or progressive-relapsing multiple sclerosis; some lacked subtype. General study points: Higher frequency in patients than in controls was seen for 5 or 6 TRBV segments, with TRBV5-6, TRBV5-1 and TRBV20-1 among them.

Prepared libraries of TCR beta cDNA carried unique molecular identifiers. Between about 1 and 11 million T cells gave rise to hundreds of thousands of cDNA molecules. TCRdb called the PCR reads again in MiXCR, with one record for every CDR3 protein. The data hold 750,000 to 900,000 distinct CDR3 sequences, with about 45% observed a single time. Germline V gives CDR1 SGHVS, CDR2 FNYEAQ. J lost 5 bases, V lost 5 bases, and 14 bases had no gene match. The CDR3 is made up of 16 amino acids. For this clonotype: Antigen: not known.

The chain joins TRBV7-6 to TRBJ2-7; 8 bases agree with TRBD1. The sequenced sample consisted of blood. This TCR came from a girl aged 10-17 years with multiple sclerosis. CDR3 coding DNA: TGTGCCAGCAGCCAGACCGACAGGGGAGCTTTCGACGAGCAGTACTTC. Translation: CASSQTDRGAFDEQYF.